This T cell receptor beta chain is drawn from a study of cytomegalovirus exposure and HLA in healthy donors. General study findings and limits: Most TCR sequences were rare, but some public TCRs occurred in many donors.

Of note for this clone: No antigen is known for it.

The germline CDR1 and CDR2 sequences are SGHNT and YYREEE (reference sequence). With V trimmed by 1 base and J by 3 bases, 3 bases remained unmatched. The CDR3 is made up of 15 amino acids. The PCR used 60 Vbeta and 13 Jbeta primers. Sequencing used immunoSEQ multiplex PCR; TCRdb keeps in-frame clones, though not all of them. The sample contains 100,000 to 150,000 clones, about 70% of which appear only once. This clonotype was obtained from a woman aged 40 to 55 in good health and CMV-seronegative. V is TRBV5-4 and J is TRBJ2-3; 9 bases fit TRBD1. Source material: PBMCs. The CDR3 DNA reads TGTGCCAGCAGCTTGAACAGGGGGCCGACAGATACGCAGTATTTT. It is translated as CASSLNRGPTDTQYF.